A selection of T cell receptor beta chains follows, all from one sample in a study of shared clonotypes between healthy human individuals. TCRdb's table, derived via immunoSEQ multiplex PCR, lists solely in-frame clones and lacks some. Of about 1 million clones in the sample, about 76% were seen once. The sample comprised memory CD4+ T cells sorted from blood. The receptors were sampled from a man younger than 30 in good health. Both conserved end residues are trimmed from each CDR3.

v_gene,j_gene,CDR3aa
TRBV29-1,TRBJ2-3,SVEGGGTDTQY
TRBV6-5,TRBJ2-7,ASSLLAGVNEQY
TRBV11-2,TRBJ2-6,ASRSDRGAGANVLT
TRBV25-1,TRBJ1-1,ASSARTGGSTEAF
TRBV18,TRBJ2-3,ASSPQDGADTQY
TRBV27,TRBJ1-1,ASSLLGVTEAF
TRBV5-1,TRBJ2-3,ASRPAGVSDTQY
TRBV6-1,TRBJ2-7,ASNLNRGRYEQY
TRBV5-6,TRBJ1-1,ASSPTRQGAVNTEAF
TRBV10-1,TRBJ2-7,ASSLLAGDEQY
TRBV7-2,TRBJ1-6,ASSLDGNSPLH
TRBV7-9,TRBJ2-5,ASSQIRGPGETQY
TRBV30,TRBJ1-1,AWSDYIQGEAF
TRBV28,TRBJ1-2,ATRRANYGYT
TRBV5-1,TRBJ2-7,ASSSSPATYEQY
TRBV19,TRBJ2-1,ASRWTSGGSSYNEQF
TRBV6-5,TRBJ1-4,ASSRREGGNEKLF
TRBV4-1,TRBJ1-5,ASSQGTGQNQPQH
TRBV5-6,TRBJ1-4,ASSLTGWNEKLF
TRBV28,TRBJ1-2,ASSPPAANYGYT
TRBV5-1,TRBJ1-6,ASSPGTVGSPLH
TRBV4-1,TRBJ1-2,ASSQDVDRDYGYT
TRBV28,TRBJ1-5,ASSQQGARNQPQH
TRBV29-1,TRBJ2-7,SVEGQSYEQY
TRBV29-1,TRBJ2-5,SGQLGGETQY
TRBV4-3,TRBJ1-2,ASSQDHPARGRGYT